This TCR beta chain was sequenced for a study of shared clonotypes between healthy human individuals. Study in general: Three plates were used per donor for CD4 naive, three for CD4 memory, two for CD8 naive and one for CD8 memory. General study points: It was the non-shared clonotypes that had lower generation probabilities than clonotypes shared by all four donors.

Trimming stripped 4 bases from V and 0 bases from J, with 10 bases between. Germline V gene sequence: CDR1 SQVTM, CDR2 ANQGSEA. The CDR3 is made up of 14 amino acids. A roughly 220 ng quantity of DNA, 30,000 to 35,000 T cell genomes, went into the sorted-subset replicate PCRs. Using immunoSEQ multiplex PCR, the repertoire was profiled, and TCRdb retains in-frame clones only, with some absent. The data show millions of clones, about 94% seen once. Cells designated naive CD8 were CD45RO-negative and were positively selected for CCR7, with terminally differentiated effector memory CD45RA+ cells excluded. Nashville, Tennessee was home to all donors, each a Caucasian adult. Regarding this clone: Its antigen is undetermined.

The source material was naive CD8+ T cells sorted from blood. The sequence came from a man younger than 30 in good health. The rearrangement uses TRBV29-1 and TRBJ2-1; the D is unclear. The CDR3 nucleotides read TGCAGCGTTGGCCTCACCCTCTCCTACAATGAGCAGTTCTTC. Translating it yields CSVGLTLSYNEQFF.